The T cell receptor (beta chain) under discussion was sequenced for a study of blood T cell repertoires in COVID-19. Germline V gene sequence: CDR1 SGHAT, CDR2 FQNNGV. This CDR3 is built from 15 residues. Between the trimmed V and J ends, which lost 4 bases and 2 bases, there was a span of 12 bases. The table came from immunoSEQ multiplex PCR; TCRdb's copy has only in-frame clones and leaves some out. The sample has tens of thousands of clones, 75% to 90% seen once. The chain combines TRBV11-2 with TRBJ1-5, with D unclear. This TCR derives from a man in his sixties with active COVID-19. Sequencing was performed on peripheral blood. Here the CDR3 DNA reads TGTGCCAGCAGCTCCACGGTTGTTGGCAATCAGCCCCAGCATTTT. Amino acid sequence: CASSSTVVGNQPQHF.